This passage covers 12 T cell receptor beta chains from one sample sequenced in a study of blood T cell repertoires in COVID-19. Using immunoSEQ multiplex PCR, the repertoire was profiled, and TCRdb retains in-frame clones only, with some absent. Counted here are 180,000 or so clones, approximately 85% occurring once; the ten biggest clones make up 6.5% to 9%. The sequenced material came from peripheral blood. The receptors were sampled from a woman aged 55 to 70 with acute or convalescent COVID-19.

The V call is TRBV25-1, the J call TRBJ2-7; TRBD2 might be the D (6 bases). This CDR3 has 14 amino acids. Trimming took off 4 bases at V and 5 bases at J, with 15 bases between the two ends. Germline CDR1 and CDR2: MGHDK and SYGVNS. CDR3 protein: CASSVPGAPNEQYF. DNA for the CDR3: TGTGCCAGCAGTGTTCCGGGAGCCCCCAACGAGCAGTACTTC.

The chain uses TRBV18 and TRBJ1-1; D uncertain. There are 15 residues in the CDR3. With 6 bases removed from V and 1 base from J, the gap between germline ends came to 15 bases. The germline gives CDR1 KGHSH, CDR2 LQKENI. This chain's CDR3 is CASSPLSLENTEAFF. DNA of the CDR3: TGTGCCAGCTCCCCGCTATCTCTTGAGAACACTGAAGCTTTCTTT.

This clone was recorded once. V gene TRBV5-1 combines with J gene TRBJ2-2, with a weak D call TRBD2 (6 bases). The germline CDR1 and CDR2 sequences are SGHRS and YFSETQ. The CDR3 is made up of 15 amino acids. The ends were cut back, 0 bases at V and 5 bases at J, with 11 bases in the middle. The CDR3 reads CASSLAIGGTGELFF. CDR3 in DNA: TGCGCCAGCAGCTTGGCCATTGGGGGGACCGGGGAGCTGTTTTTT.

The genes are TRBV28 and TRBJ1-2; 9 bases are shared with TRBD1. After removal of 8 bases from V and 8 bases from J, the junction contained 12 bases not matched to a gene. The CDR3 runs 14 residues. Germline V gene lookup returns CDR1 MDHEN and CDR2 SYDVKM. This CDR3 is CASVRPGTGNGYTF. Here the CDR3 DNA reads TGTGCCAGCGTACGTCCCGGGACAGGGAACGGCTACACCTTC.

This chain links TRBV19 with TRBJ1-2; maybe TRBD1 (5 bases). This CDR3 is 12 amino acids long. Per the germline V gene, CDR1 is LNHDA and CDR2 is SQIVND (reference sequence). V lost 4 bases and J lost 3, with 6 bases in between. Here the CDR3 DNA reads TGTGCCAGTAGTAAGACAGACTATGGCTACACCTTC. Protein: CASSKTDYGYTF.

The chain recombines TRBV11-1 with TRBJ1-2, with 7 bases identical to TRBD1. The CDR3 loop spans 16 amino acids. The junction had 8 bases not matched to a gene; V was cut back by 1 base and J by 3 bases. CDR1 SGHAT and CDR2 FQDESV come from the germline V gene (reference sequence). Here the CDR3 DNA reads TGTGCCAGCAGCTTAGGCACAGGGGACCTCCACTATGGCTACACCTTC. Protein: CASSLGTGDLHYGYTF.

V and J are TRBV24-1 and TRBJ2-5; D is possibly TRBD1 (6 bases). In germline, CDR1 is KGHDR, CDR2 SFDVKD. V was clipped by 5 bases and J by 0 bases, with 12 bases between them. CDR3 length equals 15 residues. The CDR3, as DNA: TGTGCCACCAGTGGGACCCGGACAGACCAAGAGACCCAGTACTTC. It encodes CATSGTRTDQETQYF.

This rearrangement joins TRBV2 to TRBJ1-5; 7 nucleotides align to TRBD1. Per germline, CDR1 SNHLY and CDR2 FYNNEI. V dropped 1 base and J dropped 7; count of bases not matched to a gene: 7. The CDR3 totals 15 residues. In DNA, the CDR3 is TGTGCCAGCAGTGAAGGGATCGGACAGGACCAGCCCCAGCATTTT. This gives the protein CASSEGIGQDQPQHF.

Concerning this clone itself: The identical CDR3 is also encoded by other nucleotide sequences in the sample. The chain is built from TRBV5-1 and TRBJ1-1, with a possible D match to TRBD1 (6 bases). Per germline, CDR1 SGHRS and CDR2 YFSETQ. V lost 0 bases and J lost 5, with 11 bases in between. The CDR3 covers 14 residues. The CDR3 region has the DNA TGCGCCAGCAGCTTGGCGGGAGGGGGTACTGAAGCTTTCTTT. Its protein is CASSLAGGGTEAFF.

This clone came up a few times. The chain links TRBV19 to TRBJ1-3, with D maybe TRBD1 (5 bases). Germline V gives CDR1 LNHDA, CDR2 SQIVND (reference sequence). V lost 5 bases, J lost 0 bases, and 14 bases lay in between. CDR3 size: 16 residues. The CDR3 here is CASSPGLFYSGNTIYF. The CDR3 DNA follows: TGTGCCAGTAGTCCGGGACTTTTTTACTCTGGAAACACCATATATTTT.

The chain is built from TRBV3-1 (or the pseudogene TRBV3-2) and TRBJ2-7; 14 bases are shared with TRBD2. Germline V gene lookup returns CDR1 LGHDT and CDR2 YNNKEL (reference sequence). V lost 4 bases, J lost 7 bases, and 9 bases stayed unmatched. The CDR3 totals 16 residues. For the CDR3, the DNA is TGTGCCAGCAGCCTATTCGGGACTAGCGGGAGTTTTGAGCAGTACTTC. It codes for CASSLFGTSGSFEQYF.

The V and J genes are TRBV20-1 and TRBJ1-1; 9 positions match TRBD1. The V gene end was trimmed by 3 bases and the J gene end by 10 bases; junction bases not matched to a gene: 12. The CDR3 extends over 14 amino acids. Germline values: CDR1 DFQATT, CDR2 SNEGSKA (reference sequence). This chain's CDR3 is CSASPQPGQGRAFF. In nucleotides, the CDR3 is TGCAGTGCTAGTCCTCAGCCCGGACAGGGGAGAGCTTTCTTT.